The source of this T cell receptor (beta chain) is a study of monozygotic twins with cystic fibrosis. This CDR3 comprises 14 residues. V lost 5 bases and J lost 4; bases outside the gene matches: 7. Germline CDR1 SQVTM, CDR2 ANQGSEA. Clones were read by immunoSEQ multiplex PCR, and TCRdb kept only the in-frame ones, dropping some. The sample shows over 30,000 clones, roughly 66% of them seen only once. This clone has a handful of counts. The rearrangement uses TRBV29-1 and TRBJ1-2, with 10 bases aligning to TRBD1. Input material: blood. This receptor was identified in a girl aged 5-17 years with cystic fibrosis. The CDR3 DNA is TGCAGCGTTCCCCTCTGGGACAGGGGCTATGGCTACACCTTC. Translating it yields CSVPLWDRGYGYTF.